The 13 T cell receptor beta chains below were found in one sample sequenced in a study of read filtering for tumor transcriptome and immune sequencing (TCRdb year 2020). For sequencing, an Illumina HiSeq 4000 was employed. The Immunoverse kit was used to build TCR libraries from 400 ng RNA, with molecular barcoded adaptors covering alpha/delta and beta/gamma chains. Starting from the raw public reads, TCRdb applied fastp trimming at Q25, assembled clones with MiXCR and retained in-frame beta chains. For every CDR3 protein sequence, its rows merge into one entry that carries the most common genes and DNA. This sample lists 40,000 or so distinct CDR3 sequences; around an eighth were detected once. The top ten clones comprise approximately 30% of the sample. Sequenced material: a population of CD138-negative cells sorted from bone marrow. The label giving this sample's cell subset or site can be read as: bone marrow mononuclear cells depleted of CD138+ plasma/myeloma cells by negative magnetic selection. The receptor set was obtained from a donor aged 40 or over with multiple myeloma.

The CDR3 DNA sequence: TGCGCCAGCAGCTCACAGGGCAACGGCTACACCTTC. Protein sequence: CASSSQGNGYTF. V usage is TRBV5-1 and J usage is TRBJ1-2; maybe TRBD1 (6 bases). The CDR3 length is 12 residues. The ends were cut back, 3 bases at V and 8 bases at J, with 11 bases in the middle. In germline, CDR1 is SGHRS, CDR2 YFSETQ.

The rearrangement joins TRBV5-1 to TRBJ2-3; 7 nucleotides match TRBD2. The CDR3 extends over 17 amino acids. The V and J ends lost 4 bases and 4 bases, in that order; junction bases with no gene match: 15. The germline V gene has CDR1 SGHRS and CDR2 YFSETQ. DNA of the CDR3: TGCGCCAGCAGCCCCAAGGCGGGGGACGGGGAACCAGATACGCAGTATTTT. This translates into CASSPKAGDGEPDTQYF.

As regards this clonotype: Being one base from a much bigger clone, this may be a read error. Here the CDR3 reads CASSYSGGNTEAFF. CDR3 nucleotides: TGTGCCAGCAGTTACTCGGGCGGGAACACTGAAGCTTTCTTT. The chain links TRBV6-1 to TRBJ1-1, with no clear D. Trimming left V 5 bases short and J 1 base short, with 11 bases between. The CDR3 totals 14 residues. Germline CDR1 MNHNS, CDR2 SASEGT.

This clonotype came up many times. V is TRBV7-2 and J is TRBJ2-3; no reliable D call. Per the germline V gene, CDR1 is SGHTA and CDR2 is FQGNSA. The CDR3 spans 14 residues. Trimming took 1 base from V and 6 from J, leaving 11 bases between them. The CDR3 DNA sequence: TGTGCCAGCAGCTTAGGGCCGTGGCGCGATACGCAGTATTTT. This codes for CASSLGPWRDTQYF.

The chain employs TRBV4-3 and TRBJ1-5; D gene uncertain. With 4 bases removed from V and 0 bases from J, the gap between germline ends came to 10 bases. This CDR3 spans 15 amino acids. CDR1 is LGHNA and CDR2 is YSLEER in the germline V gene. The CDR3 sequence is CASSLDINSNQPQHF. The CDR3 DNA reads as TGCGCCAGCAGCCTAGACATTAATAGCAATCAGCCCCAGCATTTT.

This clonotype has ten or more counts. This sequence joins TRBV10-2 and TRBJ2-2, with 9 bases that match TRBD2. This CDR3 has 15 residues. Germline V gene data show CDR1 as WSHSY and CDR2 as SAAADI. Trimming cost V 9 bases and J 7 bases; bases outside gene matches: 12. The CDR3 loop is CASTSSGLAGGELFF. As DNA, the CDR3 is TGCGCCAGTACTTCCTCGGGACTAGCAGGCGGGGAGCTGTTTTTT.

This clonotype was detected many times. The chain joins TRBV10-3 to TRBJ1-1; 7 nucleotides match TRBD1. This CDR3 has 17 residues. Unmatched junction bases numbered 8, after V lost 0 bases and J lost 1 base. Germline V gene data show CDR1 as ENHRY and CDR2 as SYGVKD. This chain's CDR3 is CAISESRGPYGNTEAFF. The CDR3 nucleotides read TGTGCCATCAGTGAGTCGAGGGGGCCATATGGGAACACTGAAGCTTTCTTT.

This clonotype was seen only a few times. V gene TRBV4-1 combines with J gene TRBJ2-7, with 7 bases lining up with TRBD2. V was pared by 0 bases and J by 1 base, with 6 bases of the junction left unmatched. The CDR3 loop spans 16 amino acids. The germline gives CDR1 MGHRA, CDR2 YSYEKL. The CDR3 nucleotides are TGCGCCAGCAGCCAAGATGTTAGCGGGTTGTCCTACGAGCAGTACTTC. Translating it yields CASSQDVSGLSYEQYF.

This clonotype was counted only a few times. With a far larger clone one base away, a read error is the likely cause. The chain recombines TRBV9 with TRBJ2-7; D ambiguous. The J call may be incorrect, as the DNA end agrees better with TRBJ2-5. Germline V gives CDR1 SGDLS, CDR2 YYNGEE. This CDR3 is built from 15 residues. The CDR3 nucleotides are TGTGCCAGCAGCCCCAACGGACGGAAACGAGAGACCCAGTACTTC. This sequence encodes CASSPNGRKRETQYF.

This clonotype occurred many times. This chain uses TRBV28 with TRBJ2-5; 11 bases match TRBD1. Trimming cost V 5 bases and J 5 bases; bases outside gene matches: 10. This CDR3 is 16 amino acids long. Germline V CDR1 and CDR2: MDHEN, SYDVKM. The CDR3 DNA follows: TGTGCCAGCAGTACCCGGACAGGGGGCCTTGGGGAGACCCAGTACTTC. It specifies CASSTRTGGLGETQYF.

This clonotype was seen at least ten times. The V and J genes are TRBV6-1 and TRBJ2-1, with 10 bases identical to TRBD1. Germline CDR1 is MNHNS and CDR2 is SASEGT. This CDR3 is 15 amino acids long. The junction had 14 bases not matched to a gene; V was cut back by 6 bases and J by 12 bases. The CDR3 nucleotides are TGTGCCAGCAGGTTCTTTGGGACAGGGGATGGGGTGCAGTTCTTC. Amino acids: CASRFFGTGDGVQFF.

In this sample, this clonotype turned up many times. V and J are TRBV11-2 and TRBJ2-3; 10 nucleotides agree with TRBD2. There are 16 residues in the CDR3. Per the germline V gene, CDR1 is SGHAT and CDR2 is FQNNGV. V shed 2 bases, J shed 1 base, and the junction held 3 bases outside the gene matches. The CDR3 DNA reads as TGTGCCAGCAGCTTAAGTCTAGCGGGAGGCACAGATACGCAGTATTTT. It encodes CASSLSLAGGTDTQYF.

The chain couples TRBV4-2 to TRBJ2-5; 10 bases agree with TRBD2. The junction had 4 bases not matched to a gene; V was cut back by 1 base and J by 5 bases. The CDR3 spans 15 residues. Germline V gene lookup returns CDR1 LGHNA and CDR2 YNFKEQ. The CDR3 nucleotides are TGTGCCAGCAGCCAAGTCAGCGGGAGGGAGGAGACCCAGTACTTC. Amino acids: CASSQVSGREETQYF.